These T cell receptor beta chains were read from a single sample in a study of OX40 agonist ivuxolimab in advanced cancers. TCRdb's table, derived via immunoSEQ multiplex PCR, lists solely in-frame clones and lacks some. The data hold tens of thousands of clones, with approximately 91% observed a single time. This specimen consisted of CD4+ or CD8+ T cells sorted from blood, obtained in a trial of the OX40 agonist ivuxolimab. These receptors all come from an adult with an advanced solid tumor such as melanoma, head and neck, liver or kidney cancer. Both conserved end residues are part of each CDR3. The D gene is left open where the match is weak. Some rows have no size entry. The others give once, few or many, or a class for an expanded clone.

V	D	size	J	DNA	CDR3
TRBV6-5	NA	few	TRBJ1-2	TGTGCCAGCTCTCCCGGGGCTGGCTACACCTTC	CASSPGAGYTF
TRBV18	NA	NA	TRBJ1-3	TGTGCCAGCTCACCTAGCTCTGGAAACACCATATATTTT	CASSPSSGNTIYF
TRBV4-3	NA	few	TRBJ1-2	TGCGCCAGCAGCCAACGGGAAGCAAGTGGCTACACCTTC	CASSQREASGYTF
TRBV5-1	TRBD1	NA	TRBJ2-7	TGCGCCAGCAGCTTGGCCACGGGACAGGGGTGGGGCGAGCAGTACTTC	CASSLATGQGWGEQYF
TRBV5-1	NA	once	TRBJ2-3	TGCGCCAGCAGCTCAGACCCTACAGATACGCAGTATTTT	CASSSDPTDTQYF
TRBV18	NA	NA	TRBJ2-3	TGTGCCAGCTCCTTCAGGGCAGGGGGCACAGATACGCAGTATTTT	CASSFRAGGTDTQYF
TRBV6-5	TRBD1	NA	TRBJ1-5	TGTGCCAGCAGCCCCACAGGGGTGAGCAATCAGCCCCAGCATTTT	CASSPTGVSNQPQHF
TRBV30	NA	once	TRBJ1-4	TGTGCCTGTGTGGGGGCGCTAAATGAAAAACTGTTTTTT	CACVGALNEKLFF
TRBV9	NA	NA	TRBJ2-7	TGTGCCAGCAGCGTAATGGGGACCCCCGAGGACGAGCAGTACTTC	CASSVMGTPEDEQYF
TRBV19	NA	NA	TRBJ2-3	TGTGCCAGTAGTACTGGAGTGAGGGGCACAGATACGCAGTATTTT	CASSTGVRGTDTQYF
TRBV21-1	NA	NA	TRBJ1-5	TGTGCCAGCAGCCCAGAGGGACAGGGGGAGACCTATAGCAATCAGCCCCAGCATTTT	CASSPEGQGETYSNQPQHF
TRBV27	TRBD1	NA	TRBJ1-2	TGTGCCAGCAGTTTATTGGGACAGGGGAACTATGGCTACACCTTC	CASSLLGQGNYGYTF
TRBV6-1	TRBD2	NA	TRBJ2-5	TGTGCCAGCAGTGTAGCGGGAGCTGAGACCCAGTACTTC	CASSVAGAETQYF
TRBV11-3	TRBD2	NA	TRBJ2-7	TGTGCCAGCAGTACGACTAGCGGGAGTGGCGAGCAGTACTTC	CASSTTSGSGEQYF
TRBV4-3	TRBD1	NA	TRBJ2-1	TGCGCCAGCAGCCATCCTTCGGACAGGGGAGCCAATGAGCAGTTCTTC	CASSHPSDRGANEQFF
TRBV11-3	NA	NA	TRBJ1-5	TGTGCCAGCAGCCAGGGCGGGGTTAGCAATCAGCCCCAGCATTTT	CASSQGGVSNQPQHF
TRBV6-1	NA	NA	TRBJ1-1	TGTGCCAGTACCGACCCGAACACTGAAGCTTTCTTT	CASTDPNTEAFF
TRBV28	NA	NA	TRBJ2-5	TGTGCCAGCAGGGACCTCCAAGAGACCCAGTACTTC	CASRDLQETQYF
TRBV27	NA	NA	TRBJ2-7	TGTGCCAGCAGCCTGGGACGGTGGGAAGAGCAGTACTTC	CASSLGRWEEQYF
TRBV10-1	TRBD1	NA	TRBJ2-1	TGCGCCAGCAGCCCGGGACAGGGCTCCTACAATGAGCAGTTCTTC	CASSPGQGSYNEQFF
TRBV27	NA	NA	TRBJ1-1	TGTGCCAGCAGTTTGGGACGGAGGGACACTGAAGCTTTCTTT	CASSLGRRDTEAFF
TRBV28	NA	NA	TRBJ2-4	TGTGCCAGCAGAGGGAGTGCCAAAAACATTCAGTACTTC	CASRGSAKNIQYF
TRBV9	NA	NA	TRBJ1-2	TGTGCCAGCAGCGTAGCGGCCGGGAGCTATGGCTACACCTTC	CASSVAAGSYGYTF
TRBV19	TRBD1	NA	TRBJ1-1	TGTGCCAGTAGTATGGGGCAGGGGGCCACTGAAGCTTTCTTT	CASSMGQGATEAFF
TRBV7-8	NA	NA	TRBJ1-5	TGTGCCAGCAGCTTACGGGGCAGTAATCAGCCCCAGCATTTT	CASSLRGSNQPQHF
TRBV5-1	TRBD1	NA	TRBJ2-2	TGCGCCAGCACCCTAACAGGGGGCGGCACCGGGGAGCTGTTTTTT	CASTLTGGGTGELFF
TRBV5-7	NA	NA	TRBJ1-4	TGTGCCAGCAGCTTTACACCTGCAACTAATGAAAAACTGTTTTTT	CASSFTPATNEKLFF
TRBV25-1	NA	NA	TRBJ1-3	TGTGCCAGCAGTGAAAGAGACCTATACTCTGGAAACACCATATATTTT	CASSERDLYSGNTIYF
TRBV11-2	TRBD1	NA	TRBJ2-7	TGTGCCAGCAGCTCACGACAAATCAGGGGGACCGAGCAGTACTTC	CASSSRQIRGTEQYF
TRBV4-3	NA	NA	TRBJ2-7	TGCGCCAGCAGCCAAGTTCAGTTAGGCGAGCAGTACTTC	CASSQVQLGEQYF
TRBV27	NA	once	TRBJ2-5	TGTGCCAGCAGTTTATCAGTTAGGAGTCGTTCAGAGACCCAGTACTTC	CASSLSVRSRSETQYF
TRBV19	NA	NA	TRBJ1-2	TGTGCCAGTAGTATTGACGGAAACTATGGCTACACCTTC	CASSIDGNYGYTF
TRBV18	TRBD1	few	TRBJ2-1	TGTGCCAGCTCACCACAGGGACAGGGGGTTTGGGCTTCCAGTGAGCAGTTCTTC	CASSPQGQGVWASSEQFF
TRBV18	NA	NA	TRBJ2-5	TGTGCCAGCTCACCCGGGGTTCAAGAGACCCAGTACTTC	CASSPGVQETQYF
TRBV16	TRBD2	NA	TRBJ2-1	TGTGCCAGCAGCCAATGGGGTATGACGGGACTAGCGGGAGCTGGTGAGCAGTTCTTC	CASSQWGMTGLAGAGEQFF
TRBV11-1	TRBD1	NA	TRBJ2-7	TGTGCCAGCAGGCCCACCGGGACAGGGGCCTACGAGCAGTACTTC	CASRPTGTGAYEQYF
TRBV4-2	NA	NA	TRBJ2-5	TGTGCCAGCAGCCAAGATTGGGGAGTAGCCCCCGAAGAGACCCAGTACTTC	CASSQDWGVAPEETQYF
TRBV29-1	NA	NA	TRBJ2-7	TGCAGCGTGGGGACATTAACCTACGAGCAGTACTTC	CSVGTLTYEQYF
TRBV4-2	NA	NA	TRBJ1-5	TGTGCCAGCAGCCAAGAGGCCGGGGATAGCAATCAGCCCCAGCATTTT	CASSQEAGDSNQPQHF
TRBV2	TRBD2	NA	TRBJ2-3	TGTGCCAGCATGCCGGGACTAGCGGGATCAGATACGCAGTATTTT	CASMPGLAGSDTQYF
TRBV11-1	NA	NA	TRBJ1-1	TGTGCCAGCAGCCCATCCGTCACTCACACTGAAGCTTTCTTT	CASSPSVTHTEAFF
TRBV7-9	NA	NA	TRBJ2-3	TGTGCCAGCAGCTTAGCCGGGAGAGTCGATACGCAGTATTTT	CASSLAGRVDTQYF
TRBV7-3	NA	NA	TRBJ2-1	TGTGCCAGCAGCTCGGACAGCCAACCTTTCAATGAGCAGTTCTTC	CASSSDSQPFNEQFF
TRBV28	TRBD1	NA	TRBJ2-6	TGTGCCAGCAGTTGGGGACAGGGGCTGTCTGGGGCCAACGTCCTGACTTTC	CASSWGQGLSGANVLTF
TRBV7-8	NA	few	TRBJ2-7	TGTGCCAGCAGCTTAGCAGGGTTCCACGAGCAGTACTTC	CASSLAGFHEQYF
TRBV7-9	NA	NA	TRBJ1-3	TGTGCCAGCAGCTTTACGGCGGCTGGAAACACCATATATTTT	CASSFTAAGNTIYF
TRBV11-3	TRBD1	NA	TRBJ1-1	TGTGCCAGCAGCTCCGGAGCACAGGGGATGAACACTGAAGCTTTCTTT	CASSSGAQGMNTEAFF
TRBV28	NA	NA	TRBJ1-1	TGCGCCAGCAGTCCACGGGGTGACACTGAAGCTTTCTTT	CASSPRGDTEAFF
TRBV9	TRBD1	NA	TRBJ2-7	TGTGCCAGCAGCAAACGGACAGGGGTGGAGGACGAGCAGTACTTC	CASSKRTGVEDEQYF
TRBV18	TRBD1	NA	TRBJ1-6	TGTGCCAGCTCACCATCCGAGACAGGGCATTCACCCCTCCACTTT	CASSPSETGHSPLHF
TRBV30	NA	NA	TRBJ2-2	TGTGCCTGGAGTGTACGGGCAGGGTGGGACACCGGGGAGCTGTTTTTT	CAWSVRAGWDTGELFF
TRBV10-3	NA	NA	TRBJ1-4	TGTGCCATCAGTGAGTGGATGGGGAATGAAAAACTGTTTTTT	CAISEWMGNEKLFF
TRBV6-6	TRBD1	NA	TRBJ1-2	TGTGCCAGCAGAACTTCCGGGACAGGGGGCAACTATGGCTACACCTTC	CASRTSGTGGNYGYTF
TRBV5-1	NA	NA	TRBJ2-6	TGCGCCAGCAGCTCATCGTTTTCTGGGGCCAACGTCCTGACTTTC	CASSSSFSGANVLTF
TRBV5-4	NA	NA	TRBJ2-7	TGTGCCAGCAGCCCCCGCGGGGGCGCAAGTCGCGAGCAGTACTTC	CASSPRGGASREQYF